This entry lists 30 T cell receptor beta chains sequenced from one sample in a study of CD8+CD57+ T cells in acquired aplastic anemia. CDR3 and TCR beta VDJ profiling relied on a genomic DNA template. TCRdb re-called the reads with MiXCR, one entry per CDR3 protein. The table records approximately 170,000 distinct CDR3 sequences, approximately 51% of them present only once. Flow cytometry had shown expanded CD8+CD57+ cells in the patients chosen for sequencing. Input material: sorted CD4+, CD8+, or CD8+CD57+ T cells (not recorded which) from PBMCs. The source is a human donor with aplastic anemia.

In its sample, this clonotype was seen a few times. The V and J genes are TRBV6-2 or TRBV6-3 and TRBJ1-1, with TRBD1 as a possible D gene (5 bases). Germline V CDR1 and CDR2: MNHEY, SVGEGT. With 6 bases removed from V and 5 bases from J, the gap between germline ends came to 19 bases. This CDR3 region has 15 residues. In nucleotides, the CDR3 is TGTGCCAGCAGACCCGTTGGACAACTTGGGACTGAAGCTTTCTTT. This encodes CASRPVGQLGTEAFF.

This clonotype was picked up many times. In DNA form, the CDR3 reads TGTGCCAGCAGCTGGACAGGGGGAGCTCCCTATGGCTACACCTTC. This translates into CASSWTGGAPYGYTF. This sequence joins TRBV7-2 and TRBJ1-2, with 10 bases that match TRBD1. CDR3 length: 15 amino acids. The trim removed 4 bases at V and 4 bases at J, leaving 6 bases unmatched. Germline loops: CDR1 SGHTA, CDR2 FQGNSA.

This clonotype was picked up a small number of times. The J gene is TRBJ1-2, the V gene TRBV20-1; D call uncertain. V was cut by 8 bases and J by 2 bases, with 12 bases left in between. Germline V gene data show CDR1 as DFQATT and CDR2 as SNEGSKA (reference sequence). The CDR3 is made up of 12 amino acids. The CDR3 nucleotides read TGCAGTCCCTATTATGCCAACTATGGCTACACCTTC. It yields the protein CSPYYANYGYTF.

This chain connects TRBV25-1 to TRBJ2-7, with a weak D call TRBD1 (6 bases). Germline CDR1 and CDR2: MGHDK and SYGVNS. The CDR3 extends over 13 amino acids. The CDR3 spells CPLWDWTVPEQYF. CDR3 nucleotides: TGTCCGCTTTGGGATTGGACAGTACCCGAGCAGTACTTC.

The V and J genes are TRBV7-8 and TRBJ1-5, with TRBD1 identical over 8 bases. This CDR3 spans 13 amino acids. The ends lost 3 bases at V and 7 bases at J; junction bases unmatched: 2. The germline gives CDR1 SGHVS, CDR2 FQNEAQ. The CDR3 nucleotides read TGTGCCAGCAGCTTTCAGGGGGCACAGCCCCAGCATTTT. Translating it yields CASSFQGAQPQHF.

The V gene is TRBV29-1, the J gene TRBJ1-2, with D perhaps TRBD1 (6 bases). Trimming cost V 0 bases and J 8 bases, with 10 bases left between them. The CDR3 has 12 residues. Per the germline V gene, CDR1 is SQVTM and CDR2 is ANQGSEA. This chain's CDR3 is CSVEETGSGYTF. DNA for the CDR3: TGCAGCGTTGAAGAGACAGGAAGCGGCTACACCTTC.

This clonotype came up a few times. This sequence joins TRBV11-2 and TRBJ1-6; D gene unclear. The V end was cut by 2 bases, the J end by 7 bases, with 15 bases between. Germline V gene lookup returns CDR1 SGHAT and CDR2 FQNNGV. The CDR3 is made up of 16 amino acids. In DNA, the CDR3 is TGTGCCAGCAGCTTAAAGGCGGCCCTCGGCAATTCACCCCTCCACTTT. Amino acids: CASSLKAALGNSPLHF. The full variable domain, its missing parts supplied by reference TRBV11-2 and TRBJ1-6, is EAGVAQSPRYKIIEKRQSVAFWCNPISGHATLYWYQQILGQGPKLLIQFQNNGVVDDSQLPKDRFSAERLKGVDSTLKIQPAKLEDSAVYLCASSLKAALGNSPLHFGNGTRLTVT.

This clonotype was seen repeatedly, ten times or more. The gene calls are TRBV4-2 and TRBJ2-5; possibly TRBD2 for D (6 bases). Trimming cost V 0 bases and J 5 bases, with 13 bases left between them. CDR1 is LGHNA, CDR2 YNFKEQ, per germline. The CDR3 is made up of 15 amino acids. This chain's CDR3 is CASSQDIGTRETQYF. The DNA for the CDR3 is TGTGCCAGCAGCCAAGATATAGGGACTCGGGAGACCCAGTACTTC.

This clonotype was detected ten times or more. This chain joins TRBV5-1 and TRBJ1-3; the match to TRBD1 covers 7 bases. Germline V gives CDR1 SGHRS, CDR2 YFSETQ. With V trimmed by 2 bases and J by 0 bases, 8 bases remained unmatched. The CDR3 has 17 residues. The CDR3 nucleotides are TGCGCCAGCAGCTTATGGACAGGCACTAGCTCTGGAAACACCATATATTTT. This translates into CASSLWTGTSSGNTIYF.

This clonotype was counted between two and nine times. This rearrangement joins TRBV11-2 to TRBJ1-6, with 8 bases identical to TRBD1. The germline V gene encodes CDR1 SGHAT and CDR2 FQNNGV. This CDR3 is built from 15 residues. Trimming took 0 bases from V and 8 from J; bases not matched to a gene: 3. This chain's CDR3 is CASSLEQGDHSPLHF. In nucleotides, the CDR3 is TGTGCCAGCAGCTTAGAACAGGGGGATCATTCACCCCTCCACTTT. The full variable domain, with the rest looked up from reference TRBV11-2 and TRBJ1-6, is EAGVAQSPRYKIIEKRQSVAFWCNPISGHATLYWYQQILGQGPKLLIQFQNNGVVDDSQLPKDRFSAERLKGVDSTLKIQPAKLEDSAVYLCASSLEQGDHSPLHFGNGTRLTVT.

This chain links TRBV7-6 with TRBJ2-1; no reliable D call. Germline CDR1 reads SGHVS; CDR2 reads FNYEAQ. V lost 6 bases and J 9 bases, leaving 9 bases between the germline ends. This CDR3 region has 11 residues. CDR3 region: CASSPAVEQFF. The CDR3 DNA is TGTGCCAGCAGTCCGGCTGTTGAGCAGTTCTTC.

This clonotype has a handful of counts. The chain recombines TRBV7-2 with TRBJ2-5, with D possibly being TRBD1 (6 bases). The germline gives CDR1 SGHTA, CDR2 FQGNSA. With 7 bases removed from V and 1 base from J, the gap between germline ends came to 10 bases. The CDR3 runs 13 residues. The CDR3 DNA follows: TGTGCCAGCAACGGACAGCCCCAAGAGACCCAGTACTTC. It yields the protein CASNGQPQETQYF.

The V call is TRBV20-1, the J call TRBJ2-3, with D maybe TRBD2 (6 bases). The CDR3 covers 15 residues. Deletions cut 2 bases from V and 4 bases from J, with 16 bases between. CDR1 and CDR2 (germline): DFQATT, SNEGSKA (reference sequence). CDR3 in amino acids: CSARFSGTGADTQYF. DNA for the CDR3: TGCAGTGCTAGATTTAGCGGAACCGGCGCAGATACGCAGTATTTT.

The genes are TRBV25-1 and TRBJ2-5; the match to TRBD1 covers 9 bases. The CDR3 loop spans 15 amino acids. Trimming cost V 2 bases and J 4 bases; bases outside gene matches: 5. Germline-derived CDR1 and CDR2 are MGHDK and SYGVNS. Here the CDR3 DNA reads TGTGCCAGCAGTGAACACAGGGGGCGCGGAGAGACCCAGTACTTC. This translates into CASSEHRGRGETQYF.

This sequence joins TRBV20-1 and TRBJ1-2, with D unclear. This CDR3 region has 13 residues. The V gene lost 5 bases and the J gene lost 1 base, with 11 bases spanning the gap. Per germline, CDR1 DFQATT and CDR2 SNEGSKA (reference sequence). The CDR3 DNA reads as TGCAGTGCTCCCACGGAAGATAACTATGGCTACACCTTC. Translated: CSAPTEDNYGYTF.

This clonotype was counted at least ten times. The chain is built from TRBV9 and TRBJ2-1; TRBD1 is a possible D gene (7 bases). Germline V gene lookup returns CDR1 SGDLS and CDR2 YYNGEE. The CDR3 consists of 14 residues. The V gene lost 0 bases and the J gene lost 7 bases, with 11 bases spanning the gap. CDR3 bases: TGTGCCAGCAGCGTAGGACAGGGAGGTAATGAGCAGTTCTTC. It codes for CASSVGQGGNEQFF.

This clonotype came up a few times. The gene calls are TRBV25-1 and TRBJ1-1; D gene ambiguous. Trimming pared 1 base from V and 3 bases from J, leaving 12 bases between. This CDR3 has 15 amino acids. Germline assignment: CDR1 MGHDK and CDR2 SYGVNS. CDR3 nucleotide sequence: TGTGCCAGCAGTGAATGGGGTAGGGTAGACACTGAAGCTTTCTTT. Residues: CASSEWGRVDTEAFF.

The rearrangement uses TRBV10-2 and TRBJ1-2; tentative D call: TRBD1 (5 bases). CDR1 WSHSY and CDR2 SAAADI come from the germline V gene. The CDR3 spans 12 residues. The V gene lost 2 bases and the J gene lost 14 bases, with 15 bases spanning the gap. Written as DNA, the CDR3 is TGCGCCAGCAGTGAGCAGATGCAGGGACGGACCTTC. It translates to CASSEQMQGRTF.

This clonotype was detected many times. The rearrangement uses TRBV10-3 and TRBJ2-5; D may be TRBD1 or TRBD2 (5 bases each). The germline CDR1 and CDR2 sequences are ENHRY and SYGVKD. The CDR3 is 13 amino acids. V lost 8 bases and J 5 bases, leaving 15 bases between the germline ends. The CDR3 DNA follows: TGTGCCATCGGCTTAGACTGGGGGGAGACCCAGTACTTC. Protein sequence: CAIGLDWGETQYF.

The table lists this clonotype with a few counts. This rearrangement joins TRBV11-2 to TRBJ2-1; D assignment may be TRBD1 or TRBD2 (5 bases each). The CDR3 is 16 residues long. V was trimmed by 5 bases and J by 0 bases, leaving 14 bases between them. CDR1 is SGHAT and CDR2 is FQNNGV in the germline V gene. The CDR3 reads CASSRRDGASYNEQFF. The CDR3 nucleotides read TGTGCCAGCAGCCGCCGGGACGGAGCCTCCTACAATGAGCAGTTCTTC.

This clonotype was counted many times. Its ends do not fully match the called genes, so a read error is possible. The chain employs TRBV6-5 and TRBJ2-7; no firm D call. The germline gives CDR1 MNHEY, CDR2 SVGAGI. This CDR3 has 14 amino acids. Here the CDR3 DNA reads TGTGCCAGCAGTTACTCGATGCTACAAGGCCCAGAGGACTTC. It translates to CASSYSMLQGPEDF.

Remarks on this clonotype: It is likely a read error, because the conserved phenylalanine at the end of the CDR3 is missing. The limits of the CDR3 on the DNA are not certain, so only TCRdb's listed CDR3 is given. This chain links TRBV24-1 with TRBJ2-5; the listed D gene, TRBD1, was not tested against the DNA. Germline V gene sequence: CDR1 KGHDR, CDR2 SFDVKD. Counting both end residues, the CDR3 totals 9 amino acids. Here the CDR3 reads CATSDLHRV.

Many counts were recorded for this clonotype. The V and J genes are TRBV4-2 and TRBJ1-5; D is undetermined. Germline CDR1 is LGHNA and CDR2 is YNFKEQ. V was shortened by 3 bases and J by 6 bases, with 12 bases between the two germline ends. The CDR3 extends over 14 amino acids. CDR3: CASSHSFATQPQHF. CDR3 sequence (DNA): TGTGCCAGCAGCCATAGTTTCGCGACTCAGCCCCAGCATTTT.

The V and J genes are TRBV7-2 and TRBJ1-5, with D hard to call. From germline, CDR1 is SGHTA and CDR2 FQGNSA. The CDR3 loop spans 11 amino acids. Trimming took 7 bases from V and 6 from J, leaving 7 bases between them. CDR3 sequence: CASTPGQPQHF. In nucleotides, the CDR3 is TGTGCCAGCACCCCCGGTCAGCCCCAGCATTTT. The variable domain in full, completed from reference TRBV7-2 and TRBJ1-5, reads GAGVSQSPSNKVTEKGKDVELRCDPISGHTALYWYRQSLGQGLEFLIYFQGNSAPDKSGLPSDRFSAERTGGSVSTLTIQRTQQEDSAVYLCASTPGQPQHFGDGTRLSIL.

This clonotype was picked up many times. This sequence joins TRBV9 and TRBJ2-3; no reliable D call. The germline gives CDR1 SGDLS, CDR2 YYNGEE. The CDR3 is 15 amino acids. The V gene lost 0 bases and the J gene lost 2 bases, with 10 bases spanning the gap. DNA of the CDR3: TGTGCCAGCAGCGTAGTTCCACAGCACACAGATACGCAGTATTTT. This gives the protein CASSVVPQHTDTQYF.

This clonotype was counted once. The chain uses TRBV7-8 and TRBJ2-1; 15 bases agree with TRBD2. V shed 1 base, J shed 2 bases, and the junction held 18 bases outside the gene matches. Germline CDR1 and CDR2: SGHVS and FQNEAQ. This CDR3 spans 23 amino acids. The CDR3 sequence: CASSLGRIPGLAGGKEPYNEQFF. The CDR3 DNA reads TGTGCCAGCAGCTTAGGCAGGATCCCGGGACTAGCGGGAGGTAAGGAACCCTACAATGAGCAGTTCTTC.

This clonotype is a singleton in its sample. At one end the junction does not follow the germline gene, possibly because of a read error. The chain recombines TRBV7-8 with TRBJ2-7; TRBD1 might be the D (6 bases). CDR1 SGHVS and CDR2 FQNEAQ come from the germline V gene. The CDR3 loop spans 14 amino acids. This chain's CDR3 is CAGSPGTRSYEQYF. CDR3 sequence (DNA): TGTGCCGGCAGCCCAGGGACACGCTCCTACGAGCAGTACTTC. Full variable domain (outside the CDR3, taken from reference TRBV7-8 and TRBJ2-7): GAGVSQSPRYKVAKRGQDVALRCDPISGHVSLFWYQQALGQGPEFLTYFQNEAQLDKSGLPSDRFFAERPEGSVSTLKIQRTQQEDSAVYLCAGSPGTRSYEQYFGPGTRLTVT.

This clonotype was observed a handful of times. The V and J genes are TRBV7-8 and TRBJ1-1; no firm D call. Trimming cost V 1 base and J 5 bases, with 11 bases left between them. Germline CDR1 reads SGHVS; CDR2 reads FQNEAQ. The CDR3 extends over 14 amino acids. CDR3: CASSLGLGGTEAFF. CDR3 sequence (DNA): TGTGCCAGCAGCTTAGGGTTAGGTGGGACTGAAGCTTTCTTT.

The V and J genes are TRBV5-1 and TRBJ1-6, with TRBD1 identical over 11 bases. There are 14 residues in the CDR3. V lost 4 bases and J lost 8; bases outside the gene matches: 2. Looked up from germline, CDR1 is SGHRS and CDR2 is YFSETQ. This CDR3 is CASSGGQGDSPLHF. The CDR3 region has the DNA TGCGCCAGCAGCGGGGGACAGGGGGATTCACCCCTCCACTTT.

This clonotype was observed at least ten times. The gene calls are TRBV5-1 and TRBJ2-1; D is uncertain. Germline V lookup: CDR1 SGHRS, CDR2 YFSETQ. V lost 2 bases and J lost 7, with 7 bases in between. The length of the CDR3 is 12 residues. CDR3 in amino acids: CASSLVLNEQFF. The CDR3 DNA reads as TGCGCCAGCAGCTTAGTTCTGAATGAGCAGTTCTTC.